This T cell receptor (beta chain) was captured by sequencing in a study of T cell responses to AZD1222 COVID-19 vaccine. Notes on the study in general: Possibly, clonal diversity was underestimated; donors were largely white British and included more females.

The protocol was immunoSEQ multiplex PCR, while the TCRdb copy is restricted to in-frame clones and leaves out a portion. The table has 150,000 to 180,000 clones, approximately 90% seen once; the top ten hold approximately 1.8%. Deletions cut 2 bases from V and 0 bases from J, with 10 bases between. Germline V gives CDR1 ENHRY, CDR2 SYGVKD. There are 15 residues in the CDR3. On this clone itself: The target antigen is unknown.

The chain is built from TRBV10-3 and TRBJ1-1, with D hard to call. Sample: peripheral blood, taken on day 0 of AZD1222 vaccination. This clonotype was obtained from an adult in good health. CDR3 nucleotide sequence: TGTGCCATCAGTGAGGGGTCCCTAATGAACACTGAAGCTTTCTTT. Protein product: CAISEGSLMNTEAFF.